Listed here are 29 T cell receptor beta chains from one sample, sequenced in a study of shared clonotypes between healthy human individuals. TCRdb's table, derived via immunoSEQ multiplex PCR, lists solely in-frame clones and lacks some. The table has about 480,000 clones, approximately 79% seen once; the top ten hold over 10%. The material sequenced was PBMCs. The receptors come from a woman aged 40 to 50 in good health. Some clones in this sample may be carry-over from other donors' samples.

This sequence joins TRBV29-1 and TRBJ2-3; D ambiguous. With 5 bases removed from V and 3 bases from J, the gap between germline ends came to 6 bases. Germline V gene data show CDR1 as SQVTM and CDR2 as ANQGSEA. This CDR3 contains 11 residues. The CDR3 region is CSVRETDTQYF. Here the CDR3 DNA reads TGCAGCGTTAGAGAGACAGATACGCAGTATTTT.

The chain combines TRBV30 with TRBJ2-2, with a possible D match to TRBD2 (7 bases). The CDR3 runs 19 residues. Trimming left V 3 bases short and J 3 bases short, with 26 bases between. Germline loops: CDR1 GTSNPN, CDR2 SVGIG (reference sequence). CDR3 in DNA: TGTGCCTGGAGGGACACCCTTTTGGGGGGGGCGCGTCACACCGGGGAGCTGTTTTTT. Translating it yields CAWRDTLLGGARHTGELFF.

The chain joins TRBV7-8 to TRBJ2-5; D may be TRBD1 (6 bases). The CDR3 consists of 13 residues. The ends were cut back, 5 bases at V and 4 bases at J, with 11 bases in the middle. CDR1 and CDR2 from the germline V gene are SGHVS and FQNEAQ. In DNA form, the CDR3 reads TGTGCCAGCAGCCAGGGACATATAGAGACCCAGTACTTC. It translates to CASSQGHIETQYF.

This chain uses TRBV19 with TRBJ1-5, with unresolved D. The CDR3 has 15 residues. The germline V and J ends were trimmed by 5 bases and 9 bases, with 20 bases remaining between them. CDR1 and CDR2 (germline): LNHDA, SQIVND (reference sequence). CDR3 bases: TGTGCCAGTAGTCCTCGGGCCATTCCTTTAGCGCCCCAGCATTTT. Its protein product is CASSPRAIPLAPQHF.

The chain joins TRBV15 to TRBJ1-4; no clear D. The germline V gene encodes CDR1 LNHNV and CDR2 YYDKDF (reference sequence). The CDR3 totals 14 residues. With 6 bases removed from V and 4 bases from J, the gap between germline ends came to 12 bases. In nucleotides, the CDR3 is TGTGCCACCAGTCCATCGGCGATTAATGAAAAACTGTTTTTT. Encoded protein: CATSPSAINEKLFF.

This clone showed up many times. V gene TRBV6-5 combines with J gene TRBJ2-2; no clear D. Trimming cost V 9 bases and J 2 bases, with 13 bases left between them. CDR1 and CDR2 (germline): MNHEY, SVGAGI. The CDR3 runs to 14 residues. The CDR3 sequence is CASRRHTNTGELFF. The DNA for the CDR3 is TGTGCCAGTCGGCGACATACAAACACCGGGGAGCTGTTTTTT.

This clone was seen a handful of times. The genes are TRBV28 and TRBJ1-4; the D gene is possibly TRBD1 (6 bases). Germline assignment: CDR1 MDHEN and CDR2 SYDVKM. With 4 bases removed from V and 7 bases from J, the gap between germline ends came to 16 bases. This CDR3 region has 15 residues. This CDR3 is CASSSPGEAAEKLFF. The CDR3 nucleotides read TGTGCCAGCAGTTCCCCAGGGGAGGCGGCTGAAAAACTGTTTTTT. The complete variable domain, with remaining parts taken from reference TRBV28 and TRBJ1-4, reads DVKVTQSSRYLVKRTGEKVFLECVQDMDHENMFWYRQDPGLGLRLIYFSYDVKMKEKGDIPEGYSVSREKKERFSLILESASTNQTSMYLCASSSPGEAAEKLFFGSGTQLSVL.

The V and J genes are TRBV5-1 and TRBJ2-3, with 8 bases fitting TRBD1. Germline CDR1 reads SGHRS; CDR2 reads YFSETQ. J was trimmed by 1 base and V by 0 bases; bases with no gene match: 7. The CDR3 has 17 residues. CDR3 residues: CASSLAVGQGGTDTQYF. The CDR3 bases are TGCGCCAGCAGCTTGGCCGTCGGACAGGGAGGCACAGATACGCAGTATTTT.

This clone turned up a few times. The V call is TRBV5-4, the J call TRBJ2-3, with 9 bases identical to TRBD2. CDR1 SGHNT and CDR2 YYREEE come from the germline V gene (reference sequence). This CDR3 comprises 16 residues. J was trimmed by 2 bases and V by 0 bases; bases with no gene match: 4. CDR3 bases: TGTGCCAGCAGCTTGGAGGCGGGAGGGCCCACAGATACGCAGTATTTT. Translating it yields CASSLEAGGPTDTQYF. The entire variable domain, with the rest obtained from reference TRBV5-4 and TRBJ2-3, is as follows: ETGVTQSPTHLIKTRGQQVTLRCSSQSGHNTVSWYQQALGQGPQFIFQYYREEENGRGNFPPRFSGLQFPNYSSELNVNALELDDSALYLCASSLEAGGPTDTQYFGPGTRLTVL.

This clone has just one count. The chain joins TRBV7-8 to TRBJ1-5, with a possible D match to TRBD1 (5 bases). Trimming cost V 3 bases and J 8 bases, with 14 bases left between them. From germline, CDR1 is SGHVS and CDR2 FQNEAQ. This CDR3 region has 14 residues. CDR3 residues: CASSFGRGEEPQHF. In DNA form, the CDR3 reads TGTGCCAGCAGCTTCGGCCGGGGGGAGGAGCCCCAGCATTTT. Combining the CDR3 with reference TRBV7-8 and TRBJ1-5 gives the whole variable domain GAGVSQSPRYKVAKRGQDVALRCDPISGHVSLFWYQQALGQGPEFLTYFQNEAQLDKSGLPSDRFFAERPEGSVSTLKIQRTQQEDSAVYLCASSFGRGEEPQHFGDGTRLSIL.

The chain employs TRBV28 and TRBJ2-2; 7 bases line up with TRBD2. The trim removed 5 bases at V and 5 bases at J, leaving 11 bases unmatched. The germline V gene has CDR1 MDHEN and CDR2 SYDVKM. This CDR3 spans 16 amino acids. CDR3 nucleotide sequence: TGTGCCAGCAGTCTGCTGGCGGGAGCAAAGACCGGGGAGCTGTTTTTT. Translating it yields CASSLLAGAKTGELFF.

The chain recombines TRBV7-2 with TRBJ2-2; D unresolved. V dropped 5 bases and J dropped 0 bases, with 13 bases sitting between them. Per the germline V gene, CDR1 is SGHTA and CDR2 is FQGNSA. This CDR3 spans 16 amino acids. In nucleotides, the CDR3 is TGTGCCAGCAGCCCCAACGCCGCCGCGAACACCGGGGAGCTGTTTTTT. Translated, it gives CASSPNAAANTGELFF.

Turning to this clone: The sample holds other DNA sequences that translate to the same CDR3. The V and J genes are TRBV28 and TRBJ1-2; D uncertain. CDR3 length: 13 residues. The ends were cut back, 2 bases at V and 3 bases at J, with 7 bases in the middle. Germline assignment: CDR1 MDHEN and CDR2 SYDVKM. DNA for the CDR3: TGTGCCAGCAGTTTAGGACGGGACTATGGCTACACCTTC. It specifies CASSLGRDYGYTF.

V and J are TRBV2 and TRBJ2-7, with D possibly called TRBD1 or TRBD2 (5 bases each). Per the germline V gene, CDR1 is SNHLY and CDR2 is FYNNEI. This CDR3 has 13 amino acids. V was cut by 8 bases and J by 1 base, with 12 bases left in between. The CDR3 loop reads CASVGAVSYEQYF. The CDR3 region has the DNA TGTGCCAGCGTCGGGGCGGTTTCCTACGAGCAGTACTTC.

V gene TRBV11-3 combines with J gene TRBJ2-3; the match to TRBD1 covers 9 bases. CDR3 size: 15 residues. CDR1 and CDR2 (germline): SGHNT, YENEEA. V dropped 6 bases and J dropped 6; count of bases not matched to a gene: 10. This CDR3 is CASSFSGQGLDTQYF. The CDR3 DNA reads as TGTGCCAGCAGTTTTTCGGGACAGGGACTTGATACGCAGTATTTT.

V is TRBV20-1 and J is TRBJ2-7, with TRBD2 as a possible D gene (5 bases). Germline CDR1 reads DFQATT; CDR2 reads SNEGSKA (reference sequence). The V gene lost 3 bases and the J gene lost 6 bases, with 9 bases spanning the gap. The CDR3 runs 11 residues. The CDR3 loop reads CSASPSGEQYF. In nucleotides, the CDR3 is TGCAGTGCTAGTCCCAGCGGCGAGCAGTACTTC.

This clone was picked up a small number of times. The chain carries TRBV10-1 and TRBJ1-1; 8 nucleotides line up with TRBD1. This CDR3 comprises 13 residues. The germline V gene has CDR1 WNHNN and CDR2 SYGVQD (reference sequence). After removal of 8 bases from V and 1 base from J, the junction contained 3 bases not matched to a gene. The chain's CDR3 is CASRDRPNTEAFF. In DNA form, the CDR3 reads TGCGCCAGCCGGGACAGGCCGAACACTGAAGCTTTCTTT.

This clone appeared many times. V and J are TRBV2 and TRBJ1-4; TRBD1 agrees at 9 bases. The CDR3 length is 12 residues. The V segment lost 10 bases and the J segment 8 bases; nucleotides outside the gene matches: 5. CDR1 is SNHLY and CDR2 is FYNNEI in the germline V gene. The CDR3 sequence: CATGTGYEKLFF. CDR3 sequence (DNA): TGTGCCACCGGGACAGGGTACGAAAAACTGTTTTTT.

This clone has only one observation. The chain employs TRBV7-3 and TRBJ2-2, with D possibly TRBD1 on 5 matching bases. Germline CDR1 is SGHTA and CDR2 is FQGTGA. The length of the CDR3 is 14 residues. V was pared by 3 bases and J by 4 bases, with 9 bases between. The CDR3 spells CASSLERGTGELFF. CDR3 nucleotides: TGTGCCAGCAGCTTGGAAAGGGGCACCGGGGAGCTGTTTTTT.

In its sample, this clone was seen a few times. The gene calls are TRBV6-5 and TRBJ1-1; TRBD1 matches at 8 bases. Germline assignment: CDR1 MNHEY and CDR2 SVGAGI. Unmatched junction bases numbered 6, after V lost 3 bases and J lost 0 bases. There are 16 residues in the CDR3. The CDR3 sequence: CASSYRDRNMNTEAFF. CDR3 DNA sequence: TGTGCCAGCAGTTATAGGGACAGGAATATGAACACTGAAGCTTTCTTT.

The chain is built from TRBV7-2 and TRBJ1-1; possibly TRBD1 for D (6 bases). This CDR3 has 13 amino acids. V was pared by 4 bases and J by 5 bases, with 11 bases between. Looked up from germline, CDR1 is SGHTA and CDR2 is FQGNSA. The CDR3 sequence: CASSSRGGTEAFF. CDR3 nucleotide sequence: TGTGCCAGCAGCTCCAGGGGAGGGACTGAAGCTTTCTTT.

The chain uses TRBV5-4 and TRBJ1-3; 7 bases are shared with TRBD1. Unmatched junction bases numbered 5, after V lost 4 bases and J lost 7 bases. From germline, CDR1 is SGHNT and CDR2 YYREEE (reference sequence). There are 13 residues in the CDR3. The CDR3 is CASSPGTENTIYF. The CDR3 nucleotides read TGTGCCAGCAGCCCAGGGACAGAGAACACCATATATTTT.

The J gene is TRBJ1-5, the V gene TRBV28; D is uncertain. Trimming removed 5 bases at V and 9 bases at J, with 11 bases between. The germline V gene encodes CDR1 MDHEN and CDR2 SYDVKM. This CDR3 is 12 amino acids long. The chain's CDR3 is CASSPLTRPQHF. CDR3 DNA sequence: TGTGCCAGCAGTCCCCTGACGCGGCCCCAGCATTTT.

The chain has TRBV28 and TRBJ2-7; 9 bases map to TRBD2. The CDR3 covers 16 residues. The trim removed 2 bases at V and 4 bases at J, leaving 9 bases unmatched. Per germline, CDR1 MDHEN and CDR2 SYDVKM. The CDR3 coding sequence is TGTGCCAGCAGTTTACGCGCGGGAGGGCCAAAGTACGAGCAGTACTTC. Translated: CASSLRAGGPKYEQYF. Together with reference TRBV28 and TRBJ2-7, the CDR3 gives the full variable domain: DVKVTQSSRYLVKRTGEKVFLECVQDMDHENMFWYRQDPGLGLRLIYFSYDVKMKEKGDIPEGYSVSREKKERFSLILESASTNQTSMYLCASSLRAGGPKYEQYFGPGTRLTVT.

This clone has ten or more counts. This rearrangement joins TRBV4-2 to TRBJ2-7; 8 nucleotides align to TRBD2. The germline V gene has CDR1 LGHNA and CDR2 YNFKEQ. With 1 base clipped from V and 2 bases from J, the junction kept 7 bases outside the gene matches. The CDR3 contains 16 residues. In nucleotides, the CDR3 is TGTGCCAGCAGCCAAGGGACTAGCTCGGTCCCCTACGAGCAGTACTTC. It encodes CASSQGTSSVPYEQYF.

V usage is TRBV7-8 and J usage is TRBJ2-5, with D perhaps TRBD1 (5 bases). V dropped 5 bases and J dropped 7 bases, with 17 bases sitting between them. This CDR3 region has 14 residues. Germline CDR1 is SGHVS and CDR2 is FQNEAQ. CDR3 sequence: CASSPRGRVGTQYF. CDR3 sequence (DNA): TGTGCCAGCAGCCCGAGAGGCAGGGTTGGGACCCAGTACTTC.

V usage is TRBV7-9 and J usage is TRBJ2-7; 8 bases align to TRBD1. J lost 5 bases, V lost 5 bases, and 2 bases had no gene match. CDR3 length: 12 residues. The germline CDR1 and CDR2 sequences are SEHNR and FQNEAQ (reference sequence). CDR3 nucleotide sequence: TGTGCCAGCAGCCCGGACAGGGACGAGCAGTACTTC. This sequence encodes CASSPDRDEQYF. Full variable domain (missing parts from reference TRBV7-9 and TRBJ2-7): DTGVSQNPRHKITKRGQNVTFRCDPISEHNRLYWYRQTLGQGPEFLTYFQNEAQLEKSRLLSDRFSAERPKGSFSTLEIQRTEQGDSAMYLCASSPDRDEQYFGPGTRLTVT.

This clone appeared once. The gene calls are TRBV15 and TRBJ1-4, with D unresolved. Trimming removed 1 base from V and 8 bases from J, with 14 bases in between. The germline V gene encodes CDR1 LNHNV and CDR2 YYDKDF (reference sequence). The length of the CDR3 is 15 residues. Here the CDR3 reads CATSRGRPGREKLFF. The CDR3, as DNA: TGTGCCACCAGCAGAGGACGTCCGGGTAGAGAAAAACTGTTTTTT.

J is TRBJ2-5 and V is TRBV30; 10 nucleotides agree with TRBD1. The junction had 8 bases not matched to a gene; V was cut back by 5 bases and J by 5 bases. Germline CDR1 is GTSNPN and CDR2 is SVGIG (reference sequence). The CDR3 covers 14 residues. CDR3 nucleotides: TGTGCCTGGGGGCCGGGACAGGGGTGGGAGACCCAGTACTTC. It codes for CAWGPGQGWETQYF.